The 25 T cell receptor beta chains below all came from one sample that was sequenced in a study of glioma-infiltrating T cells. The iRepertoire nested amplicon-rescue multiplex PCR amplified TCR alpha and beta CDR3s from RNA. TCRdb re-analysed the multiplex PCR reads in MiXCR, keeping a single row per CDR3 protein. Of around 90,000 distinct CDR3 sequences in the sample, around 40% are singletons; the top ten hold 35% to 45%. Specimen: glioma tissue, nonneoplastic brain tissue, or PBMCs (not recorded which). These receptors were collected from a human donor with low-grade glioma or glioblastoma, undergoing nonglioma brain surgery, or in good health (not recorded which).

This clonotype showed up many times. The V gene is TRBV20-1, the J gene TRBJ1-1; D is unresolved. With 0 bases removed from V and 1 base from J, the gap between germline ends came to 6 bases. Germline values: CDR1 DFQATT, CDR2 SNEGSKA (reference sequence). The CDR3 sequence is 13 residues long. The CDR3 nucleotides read TGCAGTGCTAGAGATCCGGGGAACACTGAAGCTTTCTTT. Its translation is CSARDPGNTEAFF.

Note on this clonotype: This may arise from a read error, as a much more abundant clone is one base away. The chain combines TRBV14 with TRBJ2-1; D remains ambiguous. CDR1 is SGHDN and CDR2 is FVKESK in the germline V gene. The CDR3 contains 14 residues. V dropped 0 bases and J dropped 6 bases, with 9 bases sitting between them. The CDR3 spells CASSQDQLINEQFF. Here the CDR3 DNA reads TGTGCCAGCAGCCAAGACCAACTCATCAATGAGCAGTTCTTC. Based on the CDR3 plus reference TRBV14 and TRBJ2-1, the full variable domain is EAGVTQFPSHSVIEKGQTVTLRCDPISGHDNLYWYRRVMGKEIKFLLHFVKESKQDESGMPNNRFLAERTGGTYSTLKVQPAELEDSGVYFCASSQDQLINEQFFGPGTRLTVL.

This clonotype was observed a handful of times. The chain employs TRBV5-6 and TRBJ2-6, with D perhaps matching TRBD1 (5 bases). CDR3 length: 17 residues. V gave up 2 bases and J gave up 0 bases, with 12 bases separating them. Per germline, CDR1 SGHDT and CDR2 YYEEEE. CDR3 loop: CASSFGPGYSGANVLTF. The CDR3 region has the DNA TGTGCCAGCAGCTTCGGCCCAGGGTACTCTGGGGCCAACGTCCTGACTTTC. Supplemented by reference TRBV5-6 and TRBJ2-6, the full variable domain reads DAGVTQSPTHLIKTRGQQVTLRCSPKSGHDTVSWYQQALGQGPQFIFQYYEEEERQRGNFPDRFSGHQFPNYSSELNVNALLLGDSALYLCASSFGPGYSGANVLTFGAGSRLTVL.

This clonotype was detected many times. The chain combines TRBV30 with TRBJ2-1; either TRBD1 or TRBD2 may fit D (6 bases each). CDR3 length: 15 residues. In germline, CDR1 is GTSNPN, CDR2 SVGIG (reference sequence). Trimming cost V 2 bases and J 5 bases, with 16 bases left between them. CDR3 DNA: TGTGCCTGGAGTTTGGGGGGCTATGGGGACAATGAGCAGTTCTTC. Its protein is CAWSLGGYGDNEQFF.

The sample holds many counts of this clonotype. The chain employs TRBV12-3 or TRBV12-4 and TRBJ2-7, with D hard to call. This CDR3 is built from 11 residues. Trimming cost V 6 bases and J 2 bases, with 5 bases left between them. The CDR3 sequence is CASSRTYEQYF. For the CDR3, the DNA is TGTGCCAGCAGCCGAACCTACGAGCAGTACTTC.

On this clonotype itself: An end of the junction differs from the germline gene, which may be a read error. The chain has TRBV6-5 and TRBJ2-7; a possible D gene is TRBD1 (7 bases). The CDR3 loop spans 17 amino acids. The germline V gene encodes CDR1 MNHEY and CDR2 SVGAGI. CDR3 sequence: CVSSGGTASGFTYEQYF. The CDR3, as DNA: TGTGTCAGCAGTGGGGGGACAGCGTCAGGGTTTACCTACGAGCAGTACTTC.

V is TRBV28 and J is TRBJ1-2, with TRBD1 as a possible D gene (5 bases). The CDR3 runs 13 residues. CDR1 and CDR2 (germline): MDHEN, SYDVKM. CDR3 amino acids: CVSSLGTDYGYTF. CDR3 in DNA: TGTGTTAGCAGTTTGGGGACTGATTATGGCTACACCTTC.

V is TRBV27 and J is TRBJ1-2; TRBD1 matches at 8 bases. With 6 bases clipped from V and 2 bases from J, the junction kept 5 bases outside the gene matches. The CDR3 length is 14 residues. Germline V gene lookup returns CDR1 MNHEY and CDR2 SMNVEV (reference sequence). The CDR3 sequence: CASRTGTGNYGYTF. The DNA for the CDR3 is TGTGCCAGCAGGACCGGGACAGGAAACTATGGCTACACCTTC.

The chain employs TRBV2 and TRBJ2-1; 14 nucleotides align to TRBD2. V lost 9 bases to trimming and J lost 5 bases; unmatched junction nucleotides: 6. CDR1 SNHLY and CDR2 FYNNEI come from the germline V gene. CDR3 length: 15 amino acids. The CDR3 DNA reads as TGTGCCAGGGGGACTAGCGGGAGCCCCAACAATGAGCAGTTCTTC. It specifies CARGTSGSPNNEQFF.

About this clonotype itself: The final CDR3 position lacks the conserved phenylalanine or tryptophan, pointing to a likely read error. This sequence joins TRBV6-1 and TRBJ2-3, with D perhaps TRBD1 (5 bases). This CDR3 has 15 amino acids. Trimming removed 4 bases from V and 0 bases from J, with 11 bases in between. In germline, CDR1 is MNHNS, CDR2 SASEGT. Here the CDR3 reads CASSGKGYSTDTQYS. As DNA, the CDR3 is TGTGCCAGCAGTGGCAAGGGGTATAGCACAGATACGCAGTATTCT.

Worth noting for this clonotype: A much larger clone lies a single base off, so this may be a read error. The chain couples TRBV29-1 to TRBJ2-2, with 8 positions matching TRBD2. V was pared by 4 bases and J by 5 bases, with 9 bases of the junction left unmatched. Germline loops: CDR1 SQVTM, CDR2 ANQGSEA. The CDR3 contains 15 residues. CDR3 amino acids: CSVGVYSGATGELFF. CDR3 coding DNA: TGCAGCGTTGGAGTCTATAGCGGGGCTACCGGGGAGCTGTTTTTT.

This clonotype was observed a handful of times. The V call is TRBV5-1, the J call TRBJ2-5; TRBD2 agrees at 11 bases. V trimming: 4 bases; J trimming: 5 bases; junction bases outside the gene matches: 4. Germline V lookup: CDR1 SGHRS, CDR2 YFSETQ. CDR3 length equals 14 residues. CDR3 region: CASSPTSGSETQYF. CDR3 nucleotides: TGCGCCAGCAGCCCCACTAGCGGGAGTGAGACCCAGTACTTC.

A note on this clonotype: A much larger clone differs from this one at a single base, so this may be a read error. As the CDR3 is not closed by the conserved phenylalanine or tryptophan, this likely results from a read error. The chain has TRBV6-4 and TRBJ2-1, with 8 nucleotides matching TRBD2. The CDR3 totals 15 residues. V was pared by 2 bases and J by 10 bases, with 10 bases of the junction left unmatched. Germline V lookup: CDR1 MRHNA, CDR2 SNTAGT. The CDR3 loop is CASSDVSSGPSEQFL. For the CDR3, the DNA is TGTGCCAGCAGTGACGTCTCTAGCGGGCCTAGCGAGCAGTTCCTC.

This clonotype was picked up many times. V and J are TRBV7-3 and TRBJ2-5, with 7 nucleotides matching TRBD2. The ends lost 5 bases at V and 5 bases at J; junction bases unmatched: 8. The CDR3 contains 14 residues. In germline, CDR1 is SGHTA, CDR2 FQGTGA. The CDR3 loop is CASSVGLGDETQYF. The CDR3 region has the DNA TGTGCCAGCAGCGTCGGACTAGGGGACGAGACCCAGTACTTC. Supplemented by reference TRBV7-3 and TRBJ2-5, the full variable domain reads GAGVSQTPSNKVTEKGKYVELRCDPISGHTALYWYRQSLGQGPEFLIYFQGTGAADDSGLPNDRFFAVRPEGSVSTLKIQRTERGDSAVYLCASSVGLGDETQYFGPGTRLLVL.

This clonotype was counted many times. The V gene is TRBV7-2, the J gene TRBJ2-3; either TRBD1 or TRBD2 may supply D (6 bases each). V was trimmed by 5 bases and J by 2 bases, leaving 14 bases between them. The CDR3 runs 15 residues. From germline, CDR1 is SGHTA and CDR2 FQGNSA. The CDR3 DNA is TGTGCCAGCAGCCCTGAGGGGGGAAACACAGATACGCAGTATTTT. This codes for CASSPEGGNTDTQYF.

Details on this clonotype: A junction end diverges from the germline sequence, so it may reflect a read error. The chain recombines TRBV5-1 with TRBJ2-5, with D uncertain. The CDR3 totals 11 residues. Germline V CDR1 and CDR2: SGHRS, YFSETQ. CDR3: CASSLEETRYF. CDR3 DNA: TGCGCCAGCAGCTTGGAAGAGACCCGGTACTTC.

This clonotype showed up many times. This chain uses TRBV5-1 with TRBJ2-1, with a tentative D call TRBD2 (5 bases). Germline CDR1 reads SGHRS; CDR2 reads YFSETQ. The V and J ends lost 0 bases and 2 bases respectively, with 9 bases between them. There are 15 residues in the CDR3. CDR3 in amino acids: CASSLGTGTYNEQFF. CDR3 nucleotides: TGCGCCAGCAGCTTGGGGACGGGGACCTACAATGAGCAGTTCTTC.

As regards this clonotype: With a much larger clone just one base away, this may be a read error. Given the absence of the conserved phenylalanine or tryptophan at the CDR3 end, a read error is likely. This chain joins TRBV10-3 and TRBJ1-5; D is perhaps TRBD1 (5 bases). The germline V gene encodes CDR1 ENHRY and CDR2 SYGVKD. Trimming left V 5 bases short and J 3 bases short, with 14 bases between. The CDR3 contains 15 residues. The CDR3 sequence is CAISRDSSPNQPQHS. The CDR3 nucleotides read TGTGCCATCAGTCGGGACTCATCCCCCAATCAGCCCCAGCATTCT.

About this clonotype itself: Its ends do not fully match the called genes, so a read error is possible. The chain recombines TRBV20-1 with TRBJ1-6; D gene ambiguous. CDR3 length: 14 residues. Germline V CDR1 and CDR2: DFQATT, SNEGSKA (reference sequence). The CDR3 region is CSARGRRNNSPLHF. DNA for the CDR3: TGCAGTGCTAGAGGTCGGAGAAATAACTCACCCCTCCACTTT.

The DNA of the CDR3 is TGTGCCAGCAGCTCTTGGGGGCTAGCGGGAGGACGCATTAATGAGCAGTTCTTC. Its protein is CASSSWGLAGGRINEQFF. V gene TRBV5-6 combines with J gene TRBJ2-1; 11 bases agree with TRBD2. V shed 3 bases, J shed 7 bases, and the junction held 15 bases outside the gene matches. Germline CDR1 reads SGHDT; CDR2 reads YYEEEE. The CDR3 is 18 amino acids.

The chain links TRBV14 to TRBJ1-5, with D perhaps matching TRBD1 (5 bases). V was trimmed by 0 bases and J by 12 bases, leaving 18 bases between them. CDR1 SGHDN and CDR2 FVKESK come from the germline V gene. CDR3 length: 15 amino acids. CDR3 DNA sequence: TGTGCCAGCAGCCAAGATGAGGGGAAGGCAATCAGCCAGCATTTT. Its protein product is CASSQDEGKAISQHF.

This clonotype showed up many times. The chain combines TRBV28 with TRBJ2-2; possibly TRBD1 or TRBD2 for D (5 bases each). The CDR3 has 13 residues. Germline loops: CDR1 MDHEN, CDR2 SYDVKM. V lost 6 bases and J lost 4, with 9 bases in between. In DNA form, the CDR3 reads TGTGCCAGCAGCCCTGGGACCACCGGGGAGCTGTTTTTT. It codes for CASSPGTTGELFF.

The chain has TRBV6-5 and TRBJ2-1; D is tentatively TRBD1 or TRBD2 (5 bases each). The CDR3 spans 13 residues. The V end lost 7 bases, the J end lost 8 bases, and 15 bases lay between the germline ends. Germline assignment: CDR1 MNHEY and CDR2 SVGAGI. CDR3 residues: CASTWGRAYEQFF. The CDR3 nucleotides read TGTGCCAGCACATGGGGGAGAGCCTATGAGCAGTTCTTC.

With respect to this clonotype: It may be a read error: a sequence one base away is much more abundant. This CDR3 is CASGTGAGGLFF. CDR3 DNA: TGTGCCAGCGGGACAGGTGCCGGGGGGCTGTTTTTT. The gene calls are TRBV5-4 and TRBJ2-2, with 8 bases identical to TRBD1. Germline V gene sequence: CDR1 SGHNT, CDR2 YYREEE (reference sequence). The CDR3 is 12 amino acids.

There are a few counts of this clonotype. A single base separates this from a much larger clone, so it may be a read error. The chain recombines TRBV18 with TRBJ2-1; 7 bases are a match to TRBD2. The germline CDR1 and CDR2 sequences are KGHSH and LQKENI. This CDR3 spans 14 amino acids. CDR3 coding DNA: TGTGGCAGCTCCGCGGTGGGAGGGGACAATGAGCAGTTCTTC. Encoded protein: CGSSAVGGDNEQFF. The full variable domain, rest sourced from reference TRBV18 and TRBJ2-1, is NAGVMQNPRHLVRRRGQEARLRCSPMKGHSHVYWYRQLPEEGLKFMVYLQKENIIDESGMPKERFSAEFPKEGPSILRIQQVVRGDSAAYFCGSSAVGGDNEQFFGPGTRLTVL.